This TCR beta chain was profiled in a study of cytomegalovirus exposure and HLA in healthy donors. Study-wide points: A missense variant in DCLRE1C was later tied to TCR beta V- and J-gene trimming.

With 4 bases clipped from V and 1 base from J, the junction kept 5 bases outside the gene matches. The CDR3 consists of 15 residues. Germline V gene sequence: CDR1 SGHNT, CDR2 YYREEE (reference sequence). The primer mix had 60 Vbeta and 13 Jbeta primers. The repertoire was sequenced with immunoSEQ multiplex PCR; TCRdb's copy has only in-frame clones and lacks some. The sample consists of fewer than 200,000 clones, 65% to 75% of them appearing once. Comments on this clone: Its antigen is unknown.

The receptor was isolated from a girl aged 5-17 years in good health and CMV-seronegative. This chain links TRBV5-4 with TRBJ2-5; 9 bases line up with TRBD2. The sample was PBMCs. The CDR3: CASSGAGGGQETQYF. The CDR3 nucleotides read TGTGCCAGCAGCGGGGCGGGGGGGGGCCAAGAGACCCAGTACTTC.